A single sample gave rise to the 27 T cell receptor beta chains below, sequenced in a study of cytomegalovirus exposure and HLA in healthy donors. Primers included in the PCR were 60 Vbeta and 13 Jbeta primers. Using immunoSEQ multiplex PCR, the repertoire was profiled, and TCRdb retains in-frame clones only, with some absent. The data hold tens of thousands of clones, with more than 70% observed a single time. The sequenced sample consisted of PBMCs. These receptors were obtained from a man aged 50-59 years in good health and CMV-seropositive.

The chain carries TRBV9 and TRBJ2-6; D possibly corresponds to TRBD2 (5 bases). V lost 1 base, J lost 2 bases, and 16 bases lay in between. Germline loops: CDR1 SGDLS, CDR2 YYNGEE. CDR3 length: 18 amino acids. The CDR3 reads CASSVPGSGPPGANVLTF. In DNA, the CDR3 is TGTGCCAGCAGCGTACCGGGATCCGGCCCACCTGGGGCCAACGTCCTGACTTTC.

This clone has only one observation. The gene calls are TRBV18 and TRBJ2-1; the match to TRBD1 covers 9 bases. The V gene's germline CDR1 is KGHSH and CDR2 LQKENI. V shed 4 bases, J shed 0 bases, and the junction held 1 base outside the gene matches. The CDR3 has 15 residues. Here the CDR3 reads CASSRGQGSYNEQFF. The CDR3 DNA sequence: TGTGCCAGCTCACGGGGACAGGGCTCCTACAATGAGCAGTTCTTC.

This sequence joins TRBV7-7 and TRBJ2-7, with TRBD2 matching 13 bases. Unmatched junction bases numbered 8, after V lost 6 bases and J lost 6 bases. CDR3 length: 15 amino acids. Germline V gene lookup returns CDR1 SSHAT and CDR2 FNYEAQ (reference sequence). The CDR3 sequence is CASSRGLAGAVEQYF. The CDR3 region has the DNA TGTGCCAGCAGTCGAGGACTAGCGGGAGCGGTCGAGCAGTACTTC.

The chain is built from TRBV7-2 and TRBJ1-6, with a tentative D call TRBD1 (6 bases). Trimming cost V 1 base and J 9 bases, with 13 bases left between them. The germline CDR1 and CDR2 sequences are SGHTA and FQGNSA. The CDR3 spans 15 residues. The CDR3 bases are TGTGCCAGCAGCTTAGGGCCAGGGGAAGGTTCACCCCTCCACTTT. This translates into CASSLGPGEGSPLHF.

CDR3 sequence: CSVRLAEYNEQFF. Written as DNA, the CDR3 is TGCAGCGTACGACTAGCGGAGTACAATGAGCAGTTCTTC. This sequence joins TRBV29-1 and TRBJ2-1, with 9 nucleotides matching TRBD2. Germline CDR1 reads SQVTM; CDR2 reads ANQGSEA. V was pared by 6 bases and J by 4 bases, with 4 bases of the junction left unmatched. This CDR3 has 13 residues.

A few counts support this clone. This chain joins TRBV5-1 and TRBJ1-2; maybe TRBD1 (6 bases). CDR1 SGHRS and CDR2 YFSETQ come from the germline V gene. CDR3 length: 15 amino acids. Trimming cost V 4 bases and J 4 bases, with 17 bases left between them. DNA for the CDR3: TGCGCCAGCAGCGGGGACACGGGAGGGGCCTATGGCTACACCTTC. Amino acids: CASSGDTGGAYGYTF.

This clone was seen a handful of times. The chain is built from TRBV5-1 and TRBJ1-1; 8 bases agree with TRBD1. The germline V gene has CDR1 SGHRS and CDR2 YFSETQ. Trimming cost V 3 bases and J 0 bases; bases outside gene matches: 4. The CDR3 has 15 residues. The CDR3 is CASSYRTGLNTEAFF. The CDR3 region has the DNA TGCGCCAGCAGCTACAGGACAGGGTTGAACACTGAAGCTTTCTTT.

V and J are TRBV19 and TRBJ2-2; the match to TRBD1 covers 7 bases. Germline trimming cut 1 base from V and 2 bases from J; bases unmatched to any gene: 7. This CDR3 is 17 amino acids long. Germline V gene lookup returns CDR1 LNHDA and CDR2 SQIVND (reference sequence). DNA for the CDR3: TGTGCCAGTAGTATAGGCCGGGGACAGCTAAACACCGGGGAGCTGTTTTTT. This translates into CASSIGRGQLNTGELFF.

The chain has TRBV7-2 and TRBJ1-2, with 10 nucleotides matching TRBD1. The trim removed 2 bases at V and 3 bases at J, leaving 3 bases unmatched. Germline CDR1 is SGHTA and CDR2 is FQGNSA. CDR3 length equals 15 residues. The CDR3 DNA sequence: TGTGCCAGCAGCTTAACGGGACAGGGGCACTATGGCTACACCTTC. It encodes CASSLTGQGHYGYTF.

The chain recombines TRBV5-6 with TRBJ2-7; the D is unclear. The CDR3 sequence is 12 residues long. Trimming removed 4 bases from V and 4 bases from J, with 9 bases in between. Germline CDR1 and CDR2: SGHDT and YYEEEE. This CDR3 is CASSTTGYEQYF. DNA of the CDR3: TGTGCCAGCAGCACTACCGGGTACGAGCAGTACTTC.

This clone appeared once. This chain uses TRBV7-2 with TRBJ2-1; D possibly corresponds to TRBD2 (5 bases). This CDR3 has 12 residues. Looked up from germline, CDR1 is SGHTA and CDR2 is FQGNSA. V was cut by 2 bases and J by 9 bases, with 8 bases left in between. CDR3 in amino acids: CASSLYRGEQFF. The DNA for the CDR3 is TGTGCCAGCAGCTTATATCGGGGTGAGCAGTTCTTC.

This sequence joins TRBV4-3 and TRBJ1-2; a weak D match, TRBD1 (5 bases). V was cut by 1 base and J by 5 bases, with 14 bases left in between. Per germline, CDR1 LGHNA and CDR2 YSLEER. The CDR3 runs to 15 residues. The chain's CDR3 is CASSQVGGIWYGYTF. As DNA, the CDR3 is TGCGCCAGCAGCCAAGTGGGGGGAATCTGGTATGGCTACACCTTC.

The chain is built from TRBV7-2 and TRBJ1-2, with 7 bases matching TRBD1. V trimming: 5 bases; J trimming: 5 bases; junction bases outside the gene matches: 8. CDR1 and CDR2 from the germline V gene are SGHTA and FQGNSA. The CDR3 has 14 amino acids. CDR3 sequence: CASSPNRQGYGYTF. The CDR3 DNA reads TGTGCCAGCAGCCCGAACAGACAGGGATATGGCTACACCTTC.

The chain couples TRBV10-2 to TRBJ2-7, with D unclear. V lost 0 bases to trimming and J lost 4 bases, with 7 bases between them. CDR3 length equals 13 residues. The germline V gene encodes CDR1 WSHSY and CDR2 SAAADI. The CDR3 is CASSESTDYEQYF. The CDR3 region has the DNA TGCGCCAGCAGTGAGTCTACTGATTACGAGCAGTACTTC.

The CDR3 spells CASSYYNEQFF. The CDR3 nucleotides read TGTGCCAGCAGTTACTACAATGAGCAGTTCTTC. The gene calls are TRBV2 and TRBJ2-1; D unresolved. The CDR3 covers 11 residues. Trimming pared 5 bases from V and 3 bases from J, leaving 2 bases between. Germline CDR1 is SNHLY and CDR2 is FYNNEI.

The V call is TRBV7-8, the J call TRBJ2-1; D perhaps matches TRBD1 (7 bases). The length of the CDR3 is 15 residues. Germline V gene lookup returns CDR1 SGHVS and CDR2 FQNEAQ. V was trimmed by 6 bases and J by 2 bases, leaving 14 bases between them. This CDR3 is CASSRTGEAYNEQFF. CDR3 sequence (DNA): TGTGCCAGCAGTCGTACAGGGGAGGCCTACAATGAGCAGTTCTTC. The full variable domain, with the rest looked up from reference TRBV7-8 and TRBJ2-1, is GAGVSQSPRYKVAKRGQDVALRCDPISGHVSLFWYQQALGQGPEFLTYFQNEAQLDKSGLPSDRFFAERPEGSVSTLKIQRTQQEDSAVYLCASSRTGEAYNEQFFGPGTRLTVL.

The genes are TRBV4-3 and TRBJ2-5; the match to TRBD2 covers 11 bases. The CDR3 is 16 amino acids. After removal of 0 bases from V and 5 bases from J, the junction contained 5 bases not matched to a gene. CDR1 is LGHNA, CDR2 YSLEER, per germline. For the CDR3, the DNA is TGCGCCAGCAGCCAAGAGATAGCGGGAGGGTGGGAGACCCAGTACTTC. Translation: CASSQEIAGGWETQYF.

The genes are TRBV6-4 and TRBJ2-2, with 11 bases fitting TRBD2. Losses at the gene ends were 7 bases for V and 6 bases for J; bases not matched to a gene: 13. The CDR3 loop spans 17 amino acids. Germline assignment: CDR1 MRHNA and CDR2 SNTAGT. CDR3 residues: CASIDRVPSGGPGELFF. The CDR3 DNA reads as TGTGCCAGCATCGACCGGGTTCCTAGCGGGGGGCCCGGGGAGCTGTTTTTT.

The rearrangement links TRBV6-6 to TRBJ2-4; 8 bases fit TRBD1. There are 15 residues in the CDR3. Trimming cost V 6 bases and J 0 bases; bases outside gene matches: 4. CDR1 is MNHNY and CDR2 is SVGAGI in the germline V gene (reference sequence). The CDR3 loop is CASSEGTGAKNIQYF. CDR3 bases: TGTGCCAGCAGCGAAGGGACAGGAGCCAAAAACATTCAGTACTTC.

This chain links TRBV30 with TRBJ1-1; 12 bases are a match to TRBD1. This CDR3 has 13 amino acids. The J segment lost 11 bases and the V segment lost 1 base, leaving 5 bases of the junction unmatched. In germline, CDR1 is GTSNPN, CDR2 SVGIG (reference sequence). This CDR3 is CAWSEGQGAFAFF. In DNA form, the CDR3 reads TGTGCCTGGAGTGAGGGACAGGGGGCATTTGCTTTCTTT.

V usage is TRBV7-2 and J usage is TRBJ1-1; no reliable D call. The CDR3 loop spans 13 amino acids. Trimming removed 2 bases at V and 8 bases at J, with 12 bases between. Germline-derived CDR1 and CDR2 are SGHTA and FQGNSA. As DNA, the CDR3 is TGTGCCAGCAGCTTACGTTCAGAGACAGAAGCTTTCTTT. This translates into CASSLRSETEAFF.

The rearrangement joins TRBV6-5 to TRBJ2-3; D remains ambiguous. V lost 5 bases to trimming and J lost 8 bases, with 11 bases between them. Germline V gene sequence: CDR1 MNHEY, CDR2 SVGAGI. The CDR3 length is 12 residues. The CDR3 coding sequence is TGTGCCAGCAGTCCACGGCCGGGTACGCAGTATTTT. It specifies CASSPRPGTQYF.

The chain is built from TRBV2 and TRBJ1-1; a possible D gene is TRBD1 (5 bases). The CDR3 sequence is 14 residues long. V was pared by 0 bases and J by 4 bases, with 9 bases between. Germline CDR1 reads SNHLY; CDR2 reads FYNNEI. DNA for the CDR3: TGTGCCAGCAGTGAAGCCTGGGGGGGCACTGAAGCTTTCTTT. Its protein is CASSEAWGGTEAFF.

The chain links TRBV29-1 to TRBJ2-1; 11 bases align to TRBD2. Losses at the gene ends were 7 bases for V and 0 bases for J; bases not matched to a gene: 2. Germline CDR1 SQVTM, CDR2 ANQGSEA. The CDR3 covers 14 residues. In DNA, the CDR3 is TGCAGCGGGGGACTAGCGGACTCCTACAATGAGCAGTTCTTC. Residues: CSGGLADSYNEQFF.

In this sample, this clone turned up a few times. The chain employs TRBV11-3 and TRBJ2-1; 13 positions match TRBD2. V lost 4 bases and J lost 6; bases outside the gene matches: 12. The CDR3 consists of 18 residues. Germline V gene sequence: CDR1 SGHNT, CDR2 YENEEA. The CDR3 DNA is TGTGCCAGCAGCTCGACTAGCGGGAGGCCAGGCTTTGCCAATGAGCAGTTCTTC. Protein: CASSSTSGRPGFANEQFF.

This clone was seen only a few times. This chain joins TRBV4-3 and TRBJ2-1, with D hard to call. Trimming removed 0 bases at V and 11 bases at J, with 23 bases between. The CDR3 extends over 17 amino acids. From germline, CDR1 is LGHNA and CDR2 YSLEER. The CDR3 region is CASSQDMILLIDTQQFF. As DNA, the CDR3 is TGCGCCAGCAGCCAAGATATGATCCTACTCATCGACACTCAGCAGTTCTTC.

This clone came up once. The chain has TRBV6-6 and TRBJ2-7; 9 bases map to TRBD2. The CDR3 sequence is 14 residues long. The germline CDR1 and CDR2 sequences are MNHNY and SVGAGI (reference sequence). The trim removed 5 bases at V and 3 bases at J, leaving 5 bases unmatched. The CDR3 nucleotides are TGTGCCAGCAGTCCCGGGACTAGCATCTACGAGCAGTACTTC. Translation gives CASSPGTSIYEQYF.